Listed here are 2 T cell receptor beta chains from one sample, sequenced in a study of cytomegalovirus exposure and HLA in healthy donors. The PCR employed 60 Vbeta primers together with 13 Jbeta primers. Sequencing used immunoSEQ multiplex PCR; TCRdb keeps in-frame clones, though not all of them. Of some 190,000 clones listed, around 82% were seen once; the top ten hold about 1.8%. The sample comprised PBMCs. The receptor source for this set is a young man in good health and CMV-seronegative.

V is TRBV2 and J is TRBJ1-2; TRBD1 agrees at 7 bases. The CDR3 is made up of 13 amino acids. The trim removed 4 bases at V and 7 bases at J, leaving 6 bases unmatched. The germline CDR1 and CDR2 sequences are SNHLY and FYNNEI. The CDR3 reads CASSGTGSGGYTF. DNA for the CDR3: TGTGCCAGCAGTGGGACAGGATCAGGTGGCTACACCTTC.

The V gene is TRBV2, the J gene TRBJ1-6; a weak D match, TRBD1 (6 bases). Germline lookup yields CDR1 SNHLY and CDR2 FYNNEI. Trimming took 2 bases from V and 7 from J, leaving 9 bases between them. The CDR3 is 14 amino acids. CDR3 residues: CASSENRDNSPLHF. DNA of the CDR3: TGTGCCAGCAGTGAAAACAGGGACAATTCACCCCTCCACTTT.